The source of this TCR beta chain is a study of blood T cell repertoires in COVID-19. Data came from immunoSEQ multiplex PCR; TCRdb stores just in-frame clones and leaves some out. The sample contains around 150,000 clones, around 80% of which appear only once. The CDR3 is made up of 14 amino acids. Losses at the gene ends were 1 base for V and 1 base for J; bases not matched to a gene: 1. CDR1 is SGHAT and CDR2 is FQNNGV in the germline V gene. The rearrangement joins TRBV11-2 to TRBJ2-7, with 7 bases lining up with TRBD1. Material: PBMCs or T cells enriched from blood (not recorded which). The sequence was collected from a man aged 45-60 years who had recovered from COVID-19. The CDR3 protein is CASSLGTGSYEQYF. The CDR3 DNA sequence: TGTGCCAGCAGCTTAGGGACAGGTTCCTACGAGCAGTACTTC.